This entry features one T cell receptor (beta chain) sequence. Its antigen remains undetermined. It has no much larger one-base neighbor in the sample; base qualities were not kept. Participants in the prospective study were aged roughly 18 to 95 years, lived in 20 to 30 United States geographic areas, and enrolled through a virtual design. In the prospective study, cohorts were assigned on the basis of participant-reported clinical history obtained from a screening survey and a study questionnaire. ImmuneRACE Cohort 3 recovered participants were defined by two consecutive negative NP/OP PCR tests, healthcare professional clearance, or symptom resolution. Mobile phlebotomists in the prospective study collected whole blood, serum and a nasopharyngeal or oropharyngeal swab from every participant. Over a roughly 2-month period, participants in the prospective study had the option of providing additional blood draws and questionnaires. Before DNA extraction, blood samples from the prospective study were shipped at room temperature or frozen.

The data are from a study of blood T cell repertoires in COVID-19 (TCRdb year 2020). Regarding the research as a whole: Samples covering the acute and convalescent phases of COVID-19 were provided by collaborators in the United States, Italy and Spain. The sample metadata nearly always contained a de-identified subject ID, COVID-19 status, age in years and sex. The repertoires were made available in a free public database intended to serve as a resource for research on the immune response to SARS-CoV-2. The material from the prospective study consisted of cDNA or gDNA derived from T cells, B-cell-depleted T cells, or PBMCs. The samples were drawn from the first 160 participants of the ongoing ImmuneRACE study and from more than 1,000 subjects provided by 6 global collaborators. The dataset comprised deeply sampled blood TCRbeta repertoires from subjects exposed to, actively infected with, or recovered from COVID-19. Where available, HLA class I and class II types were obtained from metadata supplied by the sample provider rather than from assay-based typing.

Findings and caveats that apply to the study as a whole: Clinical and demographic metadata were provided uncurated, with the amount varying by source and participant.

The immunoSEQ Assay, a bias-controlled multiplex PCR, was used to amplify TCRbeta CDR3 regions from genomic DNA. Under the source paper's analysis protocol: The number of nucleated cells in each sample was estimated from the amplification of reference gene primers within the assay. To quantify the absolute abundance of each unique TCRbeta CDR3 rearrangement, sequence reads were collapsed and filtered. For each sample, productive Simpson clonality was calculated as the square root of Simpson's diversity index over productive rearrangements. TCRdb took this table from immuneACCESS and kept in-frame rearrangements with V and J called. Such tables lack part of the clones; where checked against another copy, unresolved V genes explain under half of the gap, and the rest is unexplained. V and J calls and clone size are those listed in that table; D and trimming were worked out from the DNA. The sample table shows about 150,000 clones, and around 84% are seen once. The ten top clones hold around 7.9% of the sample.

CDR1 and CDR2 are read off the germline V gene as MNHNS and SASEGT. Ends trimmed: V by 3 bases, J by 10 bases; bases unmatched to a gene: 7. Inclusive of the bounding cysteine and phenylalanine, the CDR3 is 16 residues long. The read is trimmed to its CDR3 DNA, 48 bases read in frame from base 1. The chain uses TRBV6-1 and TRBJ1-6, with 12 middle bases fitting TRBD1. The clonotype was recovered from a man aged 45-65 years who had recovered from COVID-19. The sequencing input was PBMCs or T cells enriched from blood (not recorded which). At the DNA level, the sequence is TGTGCCAGCAGTGACCGGGACAGGGGGCGCGGATCACCCCTCCACTTT. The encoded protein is CASSDRDRGRGSPLHF.